This record looks at one TCR beta chain sequence and its context. Blood samples measuring more than 2 ml were taken per donor. This entry comes from a study of monozygotic twins with inflammatory bowel disease. TCRdb processed the 5' RACE reads again and assigns one entry to each CDR3 protein, with no DNA. The table for this sample gives some 130,000 distinct CDR3 sequences. What was sequenced was blood. This TCR derives from a human donor with ulcerative colitis or Crohn's disease, or a healthy co-twin of an affected twin (not recorded which).

The CDR3 region is CASSPETSQETQYF. V gene TRBV18 combines with J gene TRBJ2-5. The CDR3 is 14 amino acids. Looked up from germline, CDR1 is KGHSH and CDR2 is LQKENI.